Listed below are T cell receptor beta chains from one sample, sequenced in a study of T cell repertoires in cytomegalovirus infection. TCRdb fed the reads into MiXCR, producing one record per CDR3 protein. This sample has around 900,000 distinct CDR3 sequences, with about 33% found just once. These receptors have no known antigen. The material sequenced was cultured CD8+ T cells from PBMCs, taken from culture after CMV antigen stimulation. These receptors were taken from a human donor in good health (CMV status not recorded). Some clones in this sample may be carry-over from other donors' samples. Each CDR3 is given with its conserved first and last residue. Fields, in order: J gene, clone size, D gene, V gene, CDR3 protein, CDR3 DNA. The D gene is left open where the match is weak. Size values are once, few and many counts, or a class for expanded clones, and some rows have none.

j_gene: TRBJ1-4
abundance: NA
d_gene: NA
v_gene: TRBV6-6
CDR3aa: CASSSGSHNEKLFF
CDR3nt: TGTGCCAGCAGTTCGGGAAGCCATAATGAAAAACTGTTTTTT

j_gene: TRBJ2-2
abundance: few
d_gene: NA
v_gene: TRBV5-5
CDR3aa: CAWTANTGELFF
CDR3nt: TGTGCCTGGACAGCGAACACCGGGGAGCTGTTTTTT

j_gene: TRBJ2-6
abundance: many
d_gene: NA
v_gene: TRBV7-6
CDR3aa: CASSLVGASGANVLTF
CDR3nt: TGTGCCAGCAGCTTAGTAGGGGCCTCTGGGGCCAACGTCCTGACTTTC

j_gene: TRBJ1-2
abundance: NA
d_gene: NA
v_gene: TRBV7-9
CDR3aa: CASRQAPDFGYGYTF
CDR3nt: TGTGCCAGCAGACAGGCTCCCGATTTTGGCTATGGCTACACCTTC

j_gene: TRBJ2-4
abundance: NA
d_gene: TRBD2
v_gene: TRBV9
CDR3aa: CASSVGEGEAKNIQYF
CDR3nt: TGTGCCAGCAGCGTAGGGGAGGGAGAAGCCAAAAACATTCAGTACTTC

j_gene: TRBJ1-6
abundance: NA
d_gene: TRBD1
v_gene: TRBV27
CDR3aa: CASRVAGGDSPLHF
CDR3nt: TGTGCCAGCAGGGTTGCAGGGGGGGATTCACCCCTCCACTTT

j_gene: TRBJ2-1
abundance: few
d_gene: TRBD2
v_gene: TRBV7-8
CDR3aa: CASLPGGGPYNEQFF
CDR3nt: TGTGCCAGCCTTCCTGGGGGGGGTCCCTACAATGAGCAGTTCTTC

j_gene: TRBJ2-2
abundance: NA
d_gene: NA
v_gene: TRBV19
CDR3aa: CASSRDGNTGALFF
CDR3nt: TGTGCCAGTAGCCGGGACGGGAACACCGGGGCGCTGTTTTTT

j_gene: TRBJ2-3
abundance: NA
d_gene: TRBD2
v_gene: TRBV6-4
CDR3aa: CASSPRSGGAFTDTQYF
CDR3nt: TGTGCCAGCAGCCCAAGAAGCGGGGGGGCCTTCACAGATACGCAGTATTTT

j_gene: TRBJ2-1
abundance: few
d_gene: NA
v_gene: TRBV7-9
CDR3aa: CASRASYPVLLTGNEQFF
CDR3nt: TGTGCCAGCAGAGCCTCCTACCCGGTTTTACTAACAGGGAATGAGCAGTTCTTC

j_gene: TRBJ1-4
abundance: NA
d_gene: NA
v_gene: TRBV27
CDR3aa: CASQGNEKLFF
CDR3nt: TGTGCCAGCCAGGGCAATGAAAAACTGTTTTTT